The rows below give T cell receptor beta chains drawn from one sample of a study of cytomegalovirus exposure and HLA in healthy donors. This table comes from immunoSEQ multiplex PCR, and its TCRdb copy is limited to in-frame clones, with some not included. The record lists about 65,000 clones, of which the ten most abundant hold approximately 15%. Sequencing was done on a sample of PBMCs. The receptors stem from a boy between 10 and 17 years old in good health and CMV-seronegative. Each CDR3 is given with its conserved first and last residue. A D gene is named only where the DNA matches it firmly.

v_call	d_call	j_call	cdr3_aa	cdr3_nt
TRBV15	-	TRBJ2-7	CATSRGESAYEQYF	TGTGCCACCAGCAGAGGAGAGAGCGCCTACGAGCAGTACTTC
TRBV6-5	-	TRBJ1-5	CASATSGGNQPQHF	TGTGCCAGCGCGACCTCAGGGGGCAATCAGCCCCAGCATTTT
TRBV7-8	TRBD1	TRBJ1-1	CASSLDQGVNTEAFF	TGTGCCAGCAGCTTAGACCAGGGGGTGAACACTGAAGCTTTCTTT
TRBV2	TRBD1	TRBJ1-1	CASTRPRTGRTEAFF	TGTGCCAGCACTAGACCCCGGACAGGGCGCACTGAAGCTTTCTTT
TRBV5-6	TRBD1	TRBJ1-4	CASSLARQGLEKLFF	TGTGCCAGCAGCTTGGCGAGACAGGGGCTTGAAAAACTGTTTTTT
TRBV2	TRBD1	TRBJ1-1	CAVVDRGTVEAFF	TGTGCCGTCGTAGACAGGGGCACGGTTGAAGCTTTCTTT
TRBV19	-	TRBJ1-1	CASSIQMNTEAFF	TGTGCCAGTAGTATTCAAATGAACACTGAAGCTTTCTTT
TRBV23-1	-	TRBJ2-1	CASITLPRPGGPVSYNEQFF	TGCGCCAGCATCACCCTACCGCGGCCTGGGGGCCCAGTGAGCTACAATGAGCAGTTCTTC
TRBV5-1	TRBD2	TRBJ2-3	CASSSMGGTTDTQYF	TGCGCCAGCAGCTCGATGGGGGGGACCACAGATACGCAGTATTTT
TRBV6-1	-	TRBJ1-2	CASRIDANYGYTF	TGTGCCAGCAGGATAGATGCTAACTATGGCTACACCTTC
TRBV19	TRBD1	TRBJ1-2	CASSRGQGISYGYTF	TGTGCCAGTAGTCGGGGACAGGGTATAAGCTATGGCTACACCTTC
TRBV19	-	TRBJ1-5	CASSIAPGGSGPQHF	TGTGCCAGTAGTATAGCCCCCGGGGGATCGGGGCCCCAGCATTTT
TRBV27	TRBD1	TRBJ2-7	CASSLDRGHEQYF	TGTGCCAGCAGTTTAGACAGGGGCCACGAGCAGTACTTC
TRBV12-5	-	TRBJ2-7	CASGLDSYEQYF	TGTGCTAGTGGTTTGGATAGCTACGAGCAGTACTTC
TRBV19	-	TRBJ2-4	CASSTGVEVAKNIQYF	TGTGCCAGTAGTACGGGGGTTGAGGTAGCCAAAAACATTCAGTACTTC
TRBV7-9	TRBD2	TRBJ2-4	CAGAGVSKNIQYF	TGTGCCGGAGCGGGAGTGTCCAAAAACATTCAGTACTTC
TRBV10-3	TRBD1	TRBJ1-4	CAITLIPGQPVTNEKLFF	TGTGCCATCACCTTGATACCGGGACAGCCTGTAACTAATGAAAAACTGTTTTTT
TRBV18	-	TRBJ1-4	CASSQGTNEKLFF	TGTGCCAGCTCACAGGGGACTAATGAAAAACTGTTTTTT
TRBV21-1	-	TRBJ2-1	CASSLRLPGFF	TGTGCCAGCAGCCTACGACTCCCTGGGTTCTTC
TRBV14	-	TRBJ1-4	CASSQVTGEKLFF	TGTGCCAGCAGCCAAGTAACTGGTGAAAAACTGTTTTTT
TRBV4-1	-	TRBJ1-5	CASSQVESNQPQHF	TGCGCCAGCAGCCAAGTGGAGAGCAATCAGCCCCAGCATTTT
TRBV6-5	-	TRBJ2-7	CASSPPTAVYEQYF	TGTGCCAGCAGCCCACCGACAGCAGTTTACGAGCAGTACTTC
TRBV7-4	-	TRBJ1-1	CASSSGSGGTEAFF	TGTGCCAGCAGCTCCGGATCGGGGGGGACTGAAGCTTTCTTT
TRBV5-1	-	TRBJ1-2	CASSLEYEYGLANYGYTF	TGCGCCAGCAGCTTGGAATATGAATACGGTTTAGCTAACTATGGCTACACCTTC
TRBV6-4	-	TRBJ2-7	CASSDSGGAPYEQYF	TGTGCCAGCAGTGACTCGGGGGGAGCTCCGTACGAGCAGTACTTC